Each of the 27 T cell receptor beta chains below was sequenced from the same sample in a study of early T cells in non-severe SARS-CoV-2 infection. A single record per CDR3 protein comes from TCRdb applying MiXCR to the 5' RACE reads. Among more than 80,000 distinct CDR3 sequences listed, approximately 17% were seen once. The sequenced material came from whole blood. The origin of the receptors is an adult who was a healthcare worker with PCR-confirmed SARS-CoV-2 infection or an uninfected control (not recorded which).

This chain uses TRBV21-1 with TRBJ2-1; the table gives TRBD2 as D, unverified against the DNA. TRBV21-1 is flagged as a pseudogene. This CDR3 comprises 15 residues. CDR3: CASSPPGLQDNEQFF. The CDR3 DNA is TGTGCCAGCAGCCCTCCGGGACTACAAGACAATGAGCAGTTCTTC.

The chain carries TRBV21-1 and TRBJ2-5; the listed D gene, TRBD2, was not tested against the DNA. TRBV21-1 is a listed pseudogene. CDR3 length: 12 residues. CDR3 region: CASSRRGKTQYF. In DNA, the CDR3 is TGTGCCAGCAGTCGGCGGGGTAAGACCCAGTACTTC.

The gene calls are TRBV19 and TRBJ1-5; D not resolved. CDR3 length: 15 amino acids. V lost 0 bases and J lost 2, with 8 bases in between. In germline, CDR1 is LNHDA, CDR2 SQIVND (reference sequence). Here the CDR3 reads CASSIDYGRNQPQHF. Written as DNA, the CDR3 is TGTGCCAGTAGTATAGATTATGGCCGCAATCAGCCCCAGCATTTT. The full variable domain, in which reference TRBV19 and TRBJ1-5 provide the parts outside the CDR3, is DGGITQSPKYLFRKEGQNVTLSCEQNLNHDAMYWYRQDPGQGLRLIYYSQIVNDFQKGDIAEGYSVSREKKESFPLTVTSAQKNPTAFYLCASSIDYGRNQPQHFGDGTRLSIL.

The gene calls are TRBV28 and TRBJ1-2; TRBD1 agrees at 8 bases. Germline V lookup: CDR1 MDHEN, CDR2 SYDVKM. The CDR3 contains 15 residues. Trimming removed 5 bases from V and 6 bases from J; junction bases left unmatched: 11. The CDR3 loop is CASSPGTGRLDGYTF. The CDR3 coding sequence is TGTGCCAGCAGTCCCGGGACAGGCCGCTTGGATGGCTACACCTTC.

The rearrangement links TRBV19 to TRBJ2-4; D not resolved. CDR1 and CDR2 (germline): LNHDA, SQIVND (reference sequence). Trimming shortened V by 4 bases and J by 1 base, and 8 bases separated the two germline ends. The CDR3 extends over 14 amino acids. The CDR3 region has the DNA TGTGCCAGTAGTACAGCCCGGGCCAAAAACATTCAGTACTTC. Translating gives CASSTARAKNIQYF.

The J gene is TRBJ1-2, the V gene TRBV9; D is undetermined. This CDR3 spans 12 amino acids. Germline V gives CDR1 SGDLS, CDR2 YYNGEE. Trimming cost V 3 bases and J 6 bases, with 9 bases left between them. CDR3: CASSGSPDGYTF. DNA of the CDR3: TGTGCCAGCAGCGGGTCCCCAGATGGCTACACCTTC. The whole variable domain, filled in from reference TRBV9 and TRBJ1-2, reads DSGVTQTPKHLITATGQRVTLRCSPRSGDLSVYWYQQSLDQGLQFLIQYYNGEERAKGNILERFSAQQFPDLHSELNLSSLELGDSALYFCASSGSPDGYTFGSGTRLTVV.

This clonotype was seen a few times. Written as DNA, the CDR3 is TGTGCCAGCAGTTACAATCGGCAGCGGGACACTGAAGCTTTCTTT. Its protein product is CASSYNRQRDTEAFF. This chain uses TRBV6-6 with TRBJ1-1; D unresolved. Between the trimmed V and J ends, which lost 2 bases and 3 bases, there was a span of 13 bases. The CDR3 is made up of 15 amino acids. Germline V lookup: CDR1 MNHNY, CDR2 SVGAGI (reference sequence).

The chain employs TRBV10-3 and TRBJ1-2, with TRBD1 as a possible D gene (6 bases). From germline, CDR1 is ENHRY and CDR2 SYGVKD. Trimming cost V 7 bases and J 3 bases, with 15 bases left between them. The CDR3 loop spans 14 amino acids. The DNA of the CDR3 is TGTGCCATCATGGCCCAGGGGTTCGACTATGGCTACACCTTC. It codes for CAIMAQGFDYGYTF.

V is TRBV6-1 and J is TRBJ2-3; 7 nucleotides line up with TRBD1. The CDR3 covers 14 residues. V trimming: 4 bases; J trimming: 6 bases; junction bases outside the gene matches: 7. Germline assignment: CDR1 MNHNS and CDR2 SASEGT. CDR3 region: CASSVTGSRDTQYF. In nucleotides, the CDR3 is TGTGCCAGCAGTGTGACAGGGTCCAGGGATACGCAGTATTTT.

The chain uses TRBV6-2 or TRBV6-3 and TRBJ1-5; D remains unclear. The CDR3 sequence is 15 residues long. Trimming pared 0 bases from V and 4 bases from J, leaving 10 bases between. The germline CDR1 and CDR2 sequences are MNHEY and SVGEGT. The CDR3 nucleotides are TGTGCCAGCAGTTACTCGAGTCATCTGAATCAGCCCCAGCATTTT. Translation gives CASSYSSHLNQPQHF.

The chain joins TRBV7-2 to TRBJ1-6, with 8 nucleotides matching TRBD1. Trimming cost V 3 bases and J 7 bases; bases outside gene matches: 2. CDR1 SGHTA and CDR2 FQGNSA come from the germline V gene. This CDR3 is built from 14 residues. Written as DNA, the CDR3 is TGTGCCAGCAGCTTTAGGACAGGGAATTCACCCCTCCACTTT. It encodes CASSFRTGNSPLHF.

This clonotype appeared a few times. This chain connects TRBV3-1 to TRBJ2-7, with 7 bases fitting TRBD1. The CDR3 is 15 amino acids. Looked up from germline, CDR1 is LGHDT and CDR2 is YNNKEL (reference sequence). V was pared by 2 bases and J by 2 bases, with 6 bases of the junction left unmatched. In DNA, the CDR3 is TGTGCCAGCAGCCAAACGTCGGGACAGCCCTACGAGCAGTACTTC. Its translation: CASSQTSGQPYEQYF.

This clonotype was observed a handful of times. The V call is TRBV20-1, the J call TRBJ2-6; D may be TRBD1 (6 bases). The V gene's germline CDR1 is DFQATT and CDR2 SNEGSKA (reference sequence). V was clipped by 6 bases and J by 2 bases, with 14 bases between them. This CDR3 contains 15 residues. CDR3 in amino acids: CSAPVGGAGANVLTF. For the CDR3, the DNA is TGCAGTGCCCCGGTTGGGGGCGCTGGGGCCAACGTCCTGACTTTC.

The J gene is TRBJ2-2, the V gene TRBV6-2 or TRBV6-3; no clear D gene. This CDR3 region has 16 residues. Per the germline V gene, CDR1 is MNHEY and CDR2 is SVGEGT. Trimming removed 6 bases from V and 5 bases from J, with 19 bases in between. CDR3: CASRNPGLDFTGELFF. Written as DNA, the CDR3 is TGTGCCAGCAGGAACCCGGGTCTCGACTTTACCGGGGAGCTGTTTTTT.

This chain connects TRBV11-2 to TRBJ2-1; 7 bases fit TRBD2. Per germline, CDR1 SGHAT and CDR2 FQNNGV. Germline trimming cut 5 bases from V and 3 bases from J; bases unmatched to any gene: 10. CDR3 length: 16 amino acids. CDR3: CASSPKGGMFYNEQFF. In DNA, the CDR3 is TGTGCCAGCAGCCCGAAGGGAGGGATGTTCTACAATGAGCAGTTCTTC. The full variable domain, completed using reference TRBV11-2 and TRBJ2-1, is EAGVAQSPRYKIIEKRQSVAFWCNPISGHATLYWYQQILGQGPKLLIQFQNNGVVDDSQLPKDRFSAERLKGVDSTLKIQPAKLEDSAVYLCASSPKGGMFYNEQFFGPGTRLTVL.

This clonotype occurred a few times. The J gene is TRBJ2-2, the V gene TRBV7-9; 7 bases line up with TRBD2. J was trimmed by 6 bases and V by 8 bases; bases with no gene match: 9. The germline V gene encodes CDR1 SEHNR and CDR2 FQNEAQ (reference sequence). The CDR3 has 14 residues. This CDR3 reads CASGGDGRPGELFF. CDR3 nucleotides: TGTGCCAGCGGGGGGGACGGACGACCCGGGGAGCTGTTTTTT.

This clonotype has ten or more counts. J is TRBJ2-2 and V is TRBV7-6; D call uncertain. Germline lookup yields CDR1 SGHVS and CDR2 FNYEAQ. The CDR3 extends over 13 amino acids. Deletions cut 2 bases from V and 7 bases from J, with 8 bases between. The CDR3 spells CASSLRSGGELFF. For the CDR3, the DNA is TGTGCCAGCAGCTTAAGAAGTGGCGGGGAGCTGTTTTTT.

This clonotype was detected a few times. CDR3 residues: CASNGGTGATNEKLFF. CDR3 DNA sequence: TGTGCCAGCAACGGGGGGACAGGGGCAACTAATGAAAAACTGTTTTTT. The chain links TRBV28 to TRBJ1-4; TRBD1 matches at 10 bases. The V and J ends lost 7 bases and 0 bases, in that order; junction bases with no gene match: 5. CDR1 and CDR2 from the germline V gene are MDHEN and SYDVKM. The CDR3 is 16 amino acids.

This clonotype was detected a few times. The V gene is TRBV25-1, the J gene TRBJ1-6, with D hard to call. The CDR3 is 15 residues long. With 4 bases removed from V and 7 bases from J, the gap between germline ends came to 14 bases. Germline CDR1 MGHDK, CDR2 SYGVNS. CDR3 sequence (DNA): TGTGCCAGCAGTGGCCGGGAGATCCGCAATTCACCCCTCCACTTT. Translated: CASSGREIRNSPLHF.

This clonotype was seen only a few times. The chain is built from TRBV2 and TRBJ1-5; D gene unclear. Germline CDR1 is SNHLY and CDR2 is FYNNEI. V was clipped by 5 bases and J by 1 base, with 9 bases between them. The CDR3 is 14 residues long. CDR3 coding DNA: TGTGCCAGCAGTCGCCTTAACAGCAATCAGCCCCAGCATTTT. Translating gives CASSRLNSNQPQHF.

This clonotype was seen only a few times. DNA of the CDR3: TGCGCCAGCAGCCAAACCCCTGTGGCAACTAATGAAAAACTGTTTTTT. It codes for CASSQTPVATNEKLFF. The chain combines TRBV5-1 with TRBJ1-4, with D hard to call. The V end was cut by 4 bases, the J end by 0 bases, with 13 bases between. The length of the CDR3 is 16 residues. Germline assignment: CDR1 SGHRS and CDR2 YFSETQ.

The chain joins TRBV12-3 or TRBV12-4 to TRBJ2-5; D gene unclear. V lost 7 bases, J lost 2 bases, and 5 bases lay in between. The CDR3 covers 11 residues. CDR3 coding DNA: TGTGCCAGCACCCAGCAAGAGACCCAGTACTTC. This encodes CASTQQETQYF.

This clonotype was seen at least ten times. The rearrangement joins TRBV20-1 to TRBJ1-2; D uncertain. This CDR3 is built from 14 residues. Germline V gene sequence: CDR1 DFQATT, CDR2 SNEGSKA (reference sequence). V was pared by 5 bases and J by 4 bases, with 17 bases between. CDR3 DNA: TGCAGTGCTTGGGGAGTAAGGGCAGGCTATGGCTACACCTTC. As protein: CSAWGVRAGYGYTF.

This chain connects TRBV12-3 or TRBV12-4 to TRBJ2-3; D possibly corresponds to TRBD1 (5 bases). The CDR3 extends over 16 amino acids. With 0 bases removed from V and 3 bases from J, the gap between germline ends came to 13 bases. CDR3 protein: CASSLAGRVKTDTQYF. The CDR3 DNA reads as TGTGCCAGCAGTTTAGCAGGCAGGGTAAAAACAGATACGCAGTATTTT.

This clonotype has a handful of counts. The chain has TRBV3-1 and TRBJ2-1; 8 nucleotides align to TRBD1. The germline gives CDR1 LGHDT, CDR2 YNNKEL (reference sequence). V lost 3 bases to trimming and J lost 13 bases; unmatched junction nucleotides: 2. This CDR3 is 11 amino acids long. This CDR3 is CASSQGQVQFF. DNA of the CDR3: TGTGCCAGCAGCCAGGGACAGGTACAGTTCTTC.

V and J are TRBV6-2 or TRBV6-3 and TRBJ1-2; D remains unclear. The length of the CDR3 is 14 residues. The germline gives CDR1 MNHEY, CDR2 SVGEGT. The germline V and J ends were trimmed by 6 bases and 2 bases, with 13 bases remaining between them. CDR3 DNA sequence: TGTGCCAGCAGCAGCGTGGATAAAAACTATGGCTACACCTTC. Translated: CASSSVDKNYGYTF.

This clonotype was seen at least ten times. The V and J genes are TRBV12-3 or TRBV12-4 and TRBJ2-5, with D possibly matching TRBD2 (5 bases). This CDR3 spans 14 amino acids. Trimming cost V 7 bases and J 2 bases, with 14 bases left between them. CDR3 sequence: CASTLGETQETQYF. In DNA form, the CDR3 reads TGTGCCAGCACCCTCGGGGAAACTCAAGAGACCCAGTACTTC.